The 17 T cell receptor beta chains listed next were all sequenced from one sample in a study of CD8 T cells in Susac syndrome. An amount of RNA that ranged from roughly 0.45 to 1 ug was reverse transcribed with random hexamers. TCRdb processed the immunoSEQ multiplex PCR reads anew with MiXCR; each CDR3 protein has one entry. The data hold some 150,000 distinct CDR3 sequences, with 95% to 96% observed a single time. Sequencing input: CD8+ T cells from PBMCs. The receptors originated from a human donor with multiple sclerosis.

The rearrangement joins TRBV5-1 to TRBJ2-1; D is uncertain. The germline V gene encodes CDR1 SGHRS and CDR2 YFSETQ. V lost 2 bases and J 0 bases, leaving 6 bases between the germline ends. There are 14 residues in the CDR3. This CDR3 is CASSFPRSYNEQFF. Written as DNA, the CDR3 is TGCGCCAGCAGCTTCCCCCGCTCCTACAATGAGCAGTTCTTC.

V usage is TRBV7-9 and J usage is TRBJ2-5; the D is unclear. V dropped 1 base and J dropped 5 bases, with 8 bases sitting between them. This CDR3 contains 13 residues. Germline values: CDR1 SEHNR, CDR2 FQNEAQ (reference sequence). In nucleotides, the CDR3 is TGTGCCAGCAGCTTAGGGGTAGCCGAGACCCAGTACTTC. This translates into CASSLGVAETQYF.

The chain couples TRBV30 to TRBJ2-5; possibly TRBD2 for D (6 bases). This CDR3 contains 14 residues. CDR1 and CDR2 from the germline V gene are GTSNPN and SVGIG (reference sequence). Trimming took off 0 bases at V and 5 bases at J, with 13 bases between the two ends. CDR3 DNA: TGTGCCTGGAGTGTGGTGCGGGGTGGGGAGACCCAGTACTTC. Its protein is CAWSVVRGGETQYF.

This chain links TRBV12-3 or TRBV12-4 with TRBJ2-1; 7 nucleotides align to TRBD2. CDR3 length: 13 residues. The ends lost 8 bases at V and 5 bases at J; junction bases unmatched: 6. CDR3 sequence reads: CASLEGGDNEQFF. For the CDR3, the DNA is TGTGCCAGCCTCGAGGGAGGGGACAATGAGCAGTTCTTC.

The chain has TRBV5-6 and TRBJ2-3; maybe TRBD1 (5 bases). Per germline, CDR1 SGHDT and CDR2 YYEEEE. The length of the CDR3 is 16 residues. Trimming took 2 bases from V and 2 from J, leaving 15 bases between them. CDR3 DNA: TGTGCCAGCAGCTTCGATGGCAGGGTACTCACAGATACGCAGTATTTT. Translating gives CASSFDGRVLTDTQYF.

This clonotype showed up just once. The chain carries TRBV6-2 or TRBV6-3 and TRBJ2-4, with TRBD1 identical over 7 bases. The CDR3 is made up of 16 amino acids. Trimming took 0 bases from V and 10 from J; bases not matched to a gene: 12. Germline V gene lookup returns CDR1 MNHEY and CDR2 SVGEGT. The CDR3 reads CASSYSTTPGGRIQYF. CDR3 DNA: TGTGCCAGCAGTTACTCGACCACCCCAGGGGGAAGGATTCAGTACTTC.

The chain recombines TRBV12-3 or TRBV12-4 with TRBJ2-5; TRBD1 matches 8 bases. This CDR3 region has 14 residues. Germline trimming cut 4 bases from V and 2 bases from J; bases unmatched to any gene: 3. Here the CDR3 reads CASSSQGVQETQYF. CDR3 DNA sequence: TGTGCCAGCAGTTCACAGGGGGTGCAAGAGACCCAGTACTTC.

The V gene is TRBV2, the J gene TRBJ2-3, with 7 bases identical to TRBD1. The V gene's germline CDR1 is SNHLY and CDR2 FYNNEI. The CDR3 sequence is 16 residues long. The V gene end was trimmed by 1 base and the J gene end by 4 bases; junction bases not matched to a gene: 8. The CDR3 nucleotides read TGTGCCAGCAGTGAAGGAGGGGGCAGGTTTGCAGATACGCAGTATTTT. It yields the protein CASSEGGGRFADTQYF.

CDR3 DNA: TGTGCCAGCAGCTGGAGGTCCCCTGAGGGCAATGAGCAGTTCTTC. Its protein is CASSWRSPEGNEQFF. The genes are TRBV7-9 and TRBJ2-1; possibly TRBD2 for D (5 bases). The CDR3 covers 15 residues. V shed 4 bases and J shed 6 bases, with 16 bases lying between them. Germline lookup yields CDR1 SEHNR and CDR2 FQNEAQ (reference sequence).

Here the CDR3 reads CAWRFGGDTEAFF. Here the CDR3 DNA reads TGTGCCTGGAGGTTCGGGGGGGACACTGAAGCTTTCTTT. The J gene is TRBJ1-1, the V gene TRBV30; perhaps TRBD1 as D (5 bases). V lost 3 bases, J lost 3 bases, and 11 bases lay in between. This CDR3 contains 13 residues. Germline values: CDR1 GTSNPN, CDR2 SVGIG (reference sequence).

A single count supports this clonotype. This sequence joins TRBV20-1 and TRBJ1-6; TRBD1 matches at 8 bases. Trimming removed 6 bases from V and 7 bases from J; junction bases left unmatched: 8. Germline V CDR1 and CDR2: DFQATT, SNEGSKA (reference sequence). CDR3 length equals 14 residues. The CDR3 sequence: CSATSGTGNSPLHF. In DNA, the CDR3 is TGCAGTGCCACGAGTGGGACAGGAAATTCACCCCTCCACTTT.

The chain employs TRBV5-6 and TRBJ1-2, with a possible D match to TRBD1 (5 bases). Trimming left V 3 bases short and J 3 bases short, with 12 bases between. Germline lookup yields CDR1 SGHDT and CDR2 YYEEEE. CDR3 length equals 14 residues. The CDR3 nucleotides read TGTGCCAGCAGCTCCGGGACGGCGGACTATGGCTACACCTTC. This codes for CASSSGTADYGYTF.

V and J are TRBV12-3 or TRBV12-4 and TRBJ2-3, with TRBD2 as a possible D gene (6 bases). The CDR3 has 14 residues. Between the trimmed V and J ends, which lost 3 bases and 2 bases, there was a span of 9 bases. The CDR3 region is CASSFSGPTDTQYF. CDR3 nucleotides: TGTGCCAGCAGTTTTAGCGGACCCACAGATACGCAGTATTTT.

The V call is TRBV3-1, the J call TRBJ1-5; D is unresolved. The CDR3 covers 18 residues. Trimming shortened V by 1 base and J by 2 bases, and 18 bases separated the two germline ends. CDR1 LGHDT and CDR2 YNNKEL come from the germline V gene (reference sequence). CDR3 DNA: TGTGCCAGCAGCCAAGCATCCGCCTTGGCAGGAGGCAATCAGCCCCAGCATTTT. Translation gives CASSQASALAGGNQPQHF.

This chain connects TRBV18 to TRBJ2-7, with TRBD1 identical over 8 bases. V lost 6 bases to trimming and J lost 5 bases; unmatched junction nucleotides: 9. Germline CDR1 KGHSH, CDR2 LQKENI. This CDR3 region has 14 residues. The CDR3 DNA reads as TGTGCCAGCTCCCAGGGGGCCGGGACCCACGAGCAGTACTTC. It specifies CASSQGAGTHEQYF.

The rearrangement links TRBV13 to TRBJ2-3, with unresolved D. Trimming removed 1 base at V and 0 bases at J, with 11 bases between. CDR1 and CDR2 from the germline V gene are PRHDT and FYEKMQ (reference sequence). The CDR3 contains 16 residues. CDR3 in amino acids: CASSLDRTPSTDTQYF. The CDR3 DNA follows: TGTGCCAGCAGCTTAGACAGAACACCAAGCACAGATACGCAGTATTTT. Supplemented by reference TRBV13 and TRBJ2-3, the full variable domain reads AAGVIQSPRHLIKEKRETATLKCYPIPRHDTVYWYQQGPGQDPQFLISFYEKMQSDKGSIPDRFSAQQFSDYHSELNMSSLELGDSALYFCASSLDRTPSTDTQYFGPGTRLTVL.

The chain recombines TRBV7-3 with TRBJ2-3; D may be TRBD2 (5 bases). This CDR3 has 15 residues. Germline lookup yields CDR1 SGHTA and CDR2 FQGTGA. Trimming removed 1 base from V and 2 bases from J, with 10 bases in between. The DNA for the CDR3 is TGTGCCAGCAGCTTAATCGCAGACTACACAGATACGCAGTATTTT. Encoded protein: CASSLIADYTDTQYF.